A single sample is the source of the 25 T cell receptor beta chains below, sequenced in a study of CD8 T cells in ankylosing spondylitis. Study-wide results and caveats: Characteristic of ankylosing spondylitis blood, it appeared, was a TCR beta motif comprising about eight highly homologous variants.

Their antigens remain unidentified. TCRdb independently ran MiXCR on the 5' RACE reads; one entry per CDR3 protein. The sample records 650,000 to 800,000 distinct CDR3 sequences, around a fifth being singletons. The sample consisted of blood, either unsorted or a sorted T cell fraction (not recorded which). The receptor set was obtained from a male donor with ankylosing spondylitis.

The rearrangement links TRBV15 to TRBJ2-3, with TRBD2 matching 12 bases. The CDR3 is made up of 21 amino acids. Germline V CDR1 and CDR2: LNHNV, YYDKDF (reference sequence). V dropped 2 bases and J dropped 2; count of bases not matched to a gene: 17. This CDR3 reads CATSRPGTSGRGFHTTDTQYF. The CDR3 DNA reads TGTGCCACCAGCAGACCAGGGACTAGCGGGCGTGGTTTCCACACCACAGATACGCAGTATTTT.

V gene TRBV5-4 combines with J gene TRBJ2-1; TRBD1 might be the D (5 bases). V was trimmed by 2 bases and J by 9 bases, leaving 12 bases between them. This CDR3 is 13 amino acids long. Germline V gives CDR1 SGHNT, CDR2 YYREEE (reference sequence). The CDR3 loop reads CASSFIGQGEQFF. In nucleotides, the CDR3 is TGTGCCAGCAGCTTCATAGGGCAGGGTGAGCAGTTCTTC. Complete variable domain (other parts from reference TRBV5-4 and TRBJ2-1): ETGVTQSPTHLIKTRGQQVTLRCSSQSGHNTVSWYQQALGQGPQFIFQYYREEENGRGNFPPRFSGLQFPNYSSELNVNALELDDSALYLCASSFIGQGEQFFGPGTRLTVL.

This clonotype was found many times. J is TRBJ2-1 and V is TRBV5-1, with D perhaps being TRBD1 or TRBD2 (5 bases each). The germline V gene encodes CDR1 SGHRS and CDR2 YFSETQ. Trimming pared 2 bases from V and 6 bases from J, leaving 9 bases between. CDR3 length equals 13 residues. CDR3 region: CASSFRGPNEQFF. CDR3 bases: TGCGCCAGCAGCTTTCGGGGCCCCAATGAGCAGTTCTTC.

The table lists this clonotype with a few counts. CDR3 amino acids: CASTVGPGQGKDTQYF. DNA of the CDR3: TGCGCCAGCACAGTTGGTCCGGGACAGGGTAAAGATACGCAGTATTTT. J is TRBJ2-3 and V is TRBV5-1, with TRBD1 identical over 9 bases. Germline values: CDR1 SGHRS, CDR2 YFSETQ. CDR3 length: 16 amino acids. After removal of 6 bases from V and 5 bases from J, the junction contained 13 bases not matched to a gene.

This clonotype was counted between two and nine times. The V gene is TRBV29-1, the J gene TRBJ2-1; 7 bases are shared with TRBD2. Germline V gene lookup returns CDR1 SQVTM and CDR2 ANQGSEA. The CDR3 totals 14 residues. The J segment lost 4 bases and the V segment lost 3 bases, leaving 6 bases of the junction unmatched. CDR3 amino acids: CSVDVLADYNEQFF. As DNA, the CDR3 is TGCAGCGTTGATGTGCTAGCGGATTACAATGAGCAGTTCTTC.

V is TRBV11-2 and J is TRBJ2-7; maybe TRBD2 (6 bases). The CDR3 has 15 residues. The V end lost 1 base, the J end lost 3 bases, and 13 bases lay between the germline ends. CDR1 and CDR2 (germline): SGHAT, FQNNGV. CDR3 region: CASSLVVISGYEQYF. CDR3 coding DNA: TGTGCCAGCAGCTTAGTGGTCATTAGCGGCTACGAGCAGTACTTC.

This clonotype was detected a few times. J is TRBJ1-2 and V is TRBV12-3 or TRBV12-4; perhaps TRBD1 as D (5 bases). V lost 6 bases and J lost 8, with 19 bases in between. The CDR3 loop spans 14 amino acids. The CDR3 nucleotides are TGTGCCAGCAGACCTAGTGTAAGGGACGGGGGCTACACCTTC. Amino acid sequence: CASRPSVRDGGYTF.

A word on this clonotype: One end of the junction fails to match germline, which may point to a read error. V and J are TRBV7-9 and TRBJ2-1; TRBD2 matches at 14 bases. CDR1 and CDR2 (germline): SEHNR, FQNEAQ (reference sequence). CDR3 length equals 16 residues. CDR3 coding DNA: TGTGCCAGCGGCTTTCCGACTAGCGGGAGGGCCGATGAGCAGTTCTTC. Amino acids: CASGFPTSGRADEQFF.

In this sample, this clonotype turned up a few times. The rearrangement uses TRBV7-9 and TRBJ1-2; no reliable D call. CDR1 is SEHNR and CDR2 is FQNEAQ in the germline V gene (reference sequence). This CDR3 comprises 13 residues. Trimming pared 7 bases from V and 3 bases from J, leaving 12 bases between. The CDR3 loop is CASKRAADYGYTF. As DNA, the CDR3 is TGTGCCAGCAAGCGGGCGGCGGACTATGGCTACACCTTC.

In this sample, this clonotype turned up a few times. The rearrangement joins TRBV15 to TRBJ2-1; 7 bases match TRBD2. CDR3 length: 14 residues. V was clipped by 9 bases and J by 2 bases; unmatched bases: 7. The V gene's germline CDR1 is LNHNV and CDR2 YYDKDF (reference sequence). The chain's CDR3 is CATEGGGTYNEQFF. DNA of the CDR3: TGTGCCACGGAGGGCGGGGGTACCTACAATGAGCAGTTCTTC.

The chain uses TRBV5-6 and TRBJ2-7; D is unclear. The V and J ends lost 4 bases and 2 bases respectively, with 13 bases between them. The CDR3 covers 14 residues. Germline V gives CDR1 SGHDT, CDR2 YYEEEE. DNA for the CDR3: TGTGCCAGCAGCCCCAGTCCCGGAGCCTACGAGCAGTACTTC. Encoded protein: CASSPSPGAYEQYF. The full variable domain, its missing parts supplied by reference TRBV5-6 and TRBJ2-7, is DAGVTQSPTHLIKTRGQQVTLRCSPKSGHDTVSWYQQALGQGPQFIFQYYEEEERQRGNFPDRFSGHQFPNYSSELNVNALLLGDSALYLCASSPSPGAYEQYFGPGTRLTVT.

The chain uses TRBV4-1 and TRBJ2-5; D is unresolved. The CDR3 contains 14 residues. The germline V and J ends were trimmed by 1 base and 2 bases, with 8 bases remaining between them. Per germline, CDR1 MGHRA and CDR2 YSYEKL. The CDR3 DNA reads TGCGCCAGCAGCCAAGTGGTGGGTCAAGAGACCCAGTACTTC. As protein: CASSQVVGQETQYF.

This clonotype was found many times. The chain has TRBV25-1 and TRBJ2-1; 8 bases map to TRBD2. From germline, CDR1 is MGHDK and CDR2 SYGVNS. This CDR3 has 15 amino acids. V lost 4 bases, J lost 10 bases, and 12 bases stayed unmatched. The CDR3 coding sequence is TGTGCCAGCAGTGGAGTAGCGGGGCTCTCCCCGGAGCAGTTCTTC. Its protein product is CASSGVAGLSPEQFF.

This sequence joins TRBV12-3 or TRBV12-4 and TRBJ2-7; TRBD2 matches at 7 bases. With 6 bases clipped from V and 4 bases from J, the junction kept 12 bases outside the gene matches. The CDR3 is 15 residues long. The CDR3 here is CASSSLGGSPYEQYF. The CDR3 nucleotides read TGTGCCAGCAGCTCCCTCGGGGGGTCTCCATACGAGCAGTACTTC.

The chain links TRBV7-3 to TRBJ2-3, with 8 positions matching TRBD2. Trimming cost V 4 bases and J 6 bases; bases outside gene matches: 3. Germline CDR1 reads SGHTA; CDR2 reads FQGTGA. CDR3 length: 13 amino acids. CDR3 coding DNA: TGTGCCAGCAGCTCTGCTAGCGGGGATACGCAGTATTTT. It translates to CASSSASGDTQYF.

V and J are TRBV7-9 and TRBJ2-5; D is undetermined. V lost 1 base to trimming and J lost 5 bases, with 11 bases between them. Per germline, CDR1 SEHNR and CDR2 FQNEAQ (reference sequence). The CDR3 loop spans 14 amino acids. Here the CDR3 DNA reads TGTGCCAGCAGCTTAGTATTAGGATGGGAGACCCAGTACTTC. Its protein product is CASSLVLGWETQYF.

The rearrangement joins TRBV27 to TRBJ2-5, with D perhaps given as TRBD1 or TRBD2 (7 bases each). V shed 5 bases and J shed 9 bases, with 22 bases lying between them. CDR3 size: 15 residues. Germline V gene sequence: CDR1 MNHEY, CDR2 SMNVEV (reference sequence). CDR3 sequence (DNA): TGTGCCAGCAGTGTAGGGACAGCGGGGTCCATGGCCCAGTACTTC. Its translation is CASSVGTAGSMAQYF.

This clonotype was seen a few times. The chain links TRBV10-3 to TRBJ2-1; D is undetermined. Germline V lookup: CDR1 ENHRY, CDR2 SYGVKD. This CDR3 spans 11 amino acids. Trimming took off 8 bases at V and 5 bases at J, with 7 bases between the two ends. In DNA form, the CDR3 reads TGTGCCATCGGCAGTAACAATGAGCAGTTCTTC. Its protein product is CAIGSNNEQFF.

This clonotype was observed many times. The chain has TRBV12-3 or TRBV12-4 and TRBJ2-1, with 8 nucleotides matching TRBD1. The CDR3 sequence is 15 residues long. After removal of 8 bases from V and 2 bases from J, the junction contained 8 bases not matched to a gene. CDR3 in amino acids: CASAGGLAPYNEQFF. As DNA, the CDR3 is TGTGCCAGCGCAGGGGGCTTAGCCCCCTACAATGAGCAGTTCTTC.

This chain joins TRBV2 and TRBJ1-3, with a tentative D call TRBD1 (5 bases). The CDR3 contains 15 residues. Looked up from germline, CDR1 is SNHLY and CDR2 is FYNNEI. Trimming left V 1 base short and J 6 bases short, with 13 bases between. CDR3 protein: CASSEEGGEVNTIYF. CDR3 coding DNA: TGTGCCAGCAGTGAAGAGGGAGGGGAAGTAAACACCATATATTTT.

The rearrangement uses TRBV6-2 or TRBV6-3 and TRBJ1-6; no clear D. The CDR3 contains 14 residues. The V end was cut by 4 bases, the J end by 7 bases, with 11 bases between. Germline CDR1 is MNHEY and CDR2 is SVGEGT. CDR3 region: CASSSDGGNSPLHF. As DNA, the CDR3 is TGTGCCAGCAGTTCGGACGGTGGGAATTCACCCCTCCACTTT.

V gene TRBV11-2 combines with J gene TRBJ2-7, with D unresolved. V gave up 1 base and J gave up 2 bases, with 9 bases separating them. The CDR3 is 14 amino acids. The V gene's germline CDR1 is SGHAT and CDR2 FQNNGV. The CDR3 sequence is CASSLVGPTYEQYF. Here the CDR3 DNA reads TGTGCCAGCAGCTTAGTAGGGCCTACCTACGAGCAGTACTTC.

This clonotype showed up just a few times. The chain has TRBV5-4 and TRBJ2-1, with D hard to call. The CDR3 spans 13 residues. Deletions cut 0 bases from V and 12 bases from J, with 13 bases between. The germline gives CDR1 SGHNT, CDR2 YYREEE (reference sequence). The CDR3 bases are TGTGCCAGCAGCTTGGTTTTGGGGTCTGGGCAGTTCTTC. This gives the protein CASSLVLGSGQFF.

This clonotype was seen ten or more times. The chain uses TRBV10-3 and TRBJ2-7; TRBD2 aligns across 11 bases. Germline CDR1 ENHRY, CDR2 SYGVKD. The CDR3 totals 14 residues. J gave up 6 bases and V 5 bases, and 6 bases lay outside the gene matches. The DNA for the CDR3 is TGTGCCATCAGTACTAGCGGGAGAGGCGGCGAGCAGTACTTC. As protein: CAISTSGRGGEQYF.

The chain links TRBV20-1 to TRBJ2-1; 10 bases are a match to TRBD2. This CDR3 is built from 15 residues. Germline CDR1 DFQATT, CDR2 SNEGSKA (reference sequence). V was clipped by 2 bases and J by 9 bases; unmatched bases: 10. CDR3 protein: CSARPPSGRRSEQFF. The CDR3 nucleotides are TGCAGTGCTAGACCCCCTAGCGGGAGAAGGAGTGAGCAGTTCTTC.